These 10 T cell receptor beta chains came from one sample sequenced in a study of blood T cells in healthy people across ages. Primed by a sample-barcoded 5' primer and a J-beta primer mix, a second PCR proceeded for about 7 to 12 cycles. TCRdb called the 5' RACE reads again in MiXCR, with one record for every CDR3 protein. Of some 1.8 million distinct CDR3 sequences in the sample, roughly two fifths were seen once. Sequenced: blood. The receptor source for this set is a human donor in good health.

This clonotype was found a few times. The CDR3 is CASSPTVRSNTQYF. The CDR3 DNA reads as TGTGCCAGCAGCCCCACAGTAAGGTCAAATACGCAGTATTTT. This chain uses TRBV7-2 with TRBJ2-3; unclear D gene. V shed 5 bases and J shed 7 bases, with 16 bases lying between them. Germline V gene sequence: CDR1 SGHTA, CDR2 FQGNSA. This CDR3 region has 14 residues. The whole variable domain, remainder taken from reference TRBV7-2 and TRBJ2-3, is GAGVSQSPSNKVTEKGKDVELRCDPISGHTALYWYRQSLGQGLEFLIYFQGNSAPDKSGLPSDRFSAERTGGSVSTLTIQRTQQEDSAVYLCASSPTVRSNTQYFGPGTRLTVL.

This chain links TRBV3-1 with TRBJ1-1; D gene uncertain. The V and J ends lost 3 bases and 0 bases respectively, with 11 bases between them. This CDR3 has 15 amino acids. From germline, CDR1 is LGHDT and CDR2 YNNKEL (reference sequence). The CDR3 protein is CASSQLGRVNTEAFF. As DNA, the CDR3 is TGTGCCAGCAGCCAGCTTGGTCGGGTGAACACTGAAGCTTTCTTT.

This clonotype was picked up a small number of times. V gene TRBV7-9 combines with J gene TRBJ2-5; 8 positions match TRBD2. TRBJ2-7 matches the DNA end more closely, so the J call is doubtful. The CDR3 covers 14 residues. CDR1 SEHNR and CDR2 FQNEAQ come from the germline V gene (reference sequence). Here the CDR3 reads CASSQTSASVEQYF. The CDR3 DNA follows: TGTGCCAGCAGCCAGACTAGCGCTTCGGTCGAGCAGTACTTC.

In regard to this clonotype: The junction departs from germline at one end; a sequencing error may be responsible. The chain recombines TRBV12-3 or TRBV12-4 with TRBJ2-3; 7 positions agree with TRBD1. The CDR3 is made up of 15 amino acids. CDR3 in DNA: TGTGCCAGCAGTTTAATGACAGGGACCCCAGATGCGCAGTATTTT. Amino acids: CASSLMTGTPDAQYF.

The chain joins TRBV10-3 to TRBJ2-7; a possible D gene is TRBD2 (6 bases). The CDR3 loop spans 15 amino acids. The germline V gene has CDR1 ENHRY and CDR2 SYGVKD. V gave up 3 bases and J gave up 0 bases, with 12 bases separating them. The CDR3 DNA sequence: TGTGCCATCAGTGAAGGAGGGAGAAGCTCCTACGAGCAGTACTTC. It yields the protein CAISEGGRSSYEQYF.

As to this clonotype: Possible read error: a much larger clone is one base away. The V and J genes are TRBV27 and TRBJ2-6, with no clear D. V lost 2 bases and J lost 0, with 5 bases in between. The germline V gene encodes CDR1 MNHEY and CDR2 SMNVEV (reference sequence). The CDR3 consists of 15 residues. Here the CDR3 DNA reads TGTGCCAGCAGTTTACAGTACTCTGGGGCCAACGTCCTGACTTTC. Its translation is CASSLQYSGANVLTF.

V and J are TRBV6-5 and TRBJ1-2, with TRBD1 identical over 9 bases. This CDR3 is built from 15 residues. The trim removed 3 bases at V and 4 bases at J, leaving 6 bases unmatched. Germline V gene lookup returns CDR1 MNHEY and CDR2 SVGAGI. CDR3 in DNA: TGTGCCAGCAGTTATCAGGGACAGGGAAGCTATGGCTACACCTTC. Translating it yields CASSYQGQGSYGYTF.

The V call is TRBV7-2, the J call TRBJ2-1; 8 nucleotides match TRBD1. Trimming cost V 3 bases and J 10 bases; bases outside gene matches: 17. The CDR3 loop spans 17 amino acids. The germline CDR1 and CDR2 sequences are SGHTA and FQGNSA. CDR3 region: CASSFIGSGGFSYEQFF. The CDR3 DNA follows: TGTGCCAGCAGCTTTATTGGGTCAGGGGGCTTCTCCTACGAGCAGTTCTTC.

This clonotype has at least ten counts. CDR3 DNA: TGCGCCAGCACTCCTTGGAGCGGGGGGCAGGAGACCCAGTACTTC. Translated, it gives CASTPWSGGQETQYF. The J gene is TRBJ2-5, the V gene TRBV4-1, with TRBD2 matching over 9 bases. CDR1 and CDR2 (germline): MGHRA, YSYEKL. This CDR3 is built from 15 residues. The J segment lost 5 bases and the V segment lost 7 bases, leaving 11 bases of the junction unmatched.

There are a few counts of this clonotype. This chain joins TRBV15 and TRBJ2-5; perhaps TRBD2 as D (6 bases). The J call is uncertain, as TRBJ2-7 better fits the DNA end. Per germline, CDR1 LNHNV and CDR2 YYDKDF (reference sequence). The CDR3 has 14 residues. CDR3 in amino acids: CATSRGRRGSEQYF. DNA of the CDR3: TGTGCCACCAGCAGAGGTCGGCGGGGTTCCGAGCAGTACTTC.